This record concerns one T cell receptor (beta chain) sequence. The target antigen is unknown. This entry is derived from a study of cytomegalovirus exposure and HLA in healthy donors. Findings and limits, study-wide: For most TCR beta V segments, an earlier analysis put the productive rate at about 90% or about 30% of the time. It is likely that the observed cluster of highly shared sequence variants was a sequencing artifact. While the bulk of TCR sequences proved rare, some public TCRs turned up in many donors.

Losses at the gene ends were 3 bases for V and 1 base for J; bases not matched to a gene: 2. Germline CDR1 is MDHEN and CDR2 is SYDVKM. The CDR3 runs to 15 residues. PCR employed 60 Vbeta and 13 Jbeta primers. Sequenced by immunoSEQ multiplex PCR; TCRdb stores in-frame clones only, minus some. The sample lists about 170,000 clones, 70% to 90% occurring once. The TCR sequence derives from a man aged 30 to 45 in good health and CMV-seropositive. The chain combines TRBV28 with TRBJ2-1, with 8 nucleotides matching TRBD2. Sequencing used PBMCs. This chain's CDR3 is CASSLLAGSYNEQFF. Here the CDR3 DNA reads TGTGCCAGCAGTTTGTTAGCGGGGTCCTACAATGAGCAGTTCTTC.